The next 21 T cell receptor beta chains were all read from a single sample in a study of T cells after yellow fever vaccination. MiXCR, applied by TCRdb to the 5' RACE reads, yields one record per CDR3 protein. This table holds 500,000 to 650,000 distinct CDR3 sequences, about a sixth found once. Specimen: PBMCs, collected around 5 days after the first yellow fever vaccination. The receptor set was obtained from a man between 18 and 35 years old who received the YFV17D yellow fever vaccine.

The rearrangement joins TRBV5-1 to TRBJ2-1; D is possibly TRBD2 (5 bases). V lost 1 base to trimming and J lost 1 base, with 15 bases between them. CDR3 length: 17 residues. Germline V gene data show CDR1 as SGHRS and CDR2 as YFSETQ. CDR3 bases: TGCGCCAGCAGCTTGAGGCCCGATTCGGGGTCCTACAATGAGCAGTTCTTC. It translates to CASSLRPDSGSYNEQFF.

This clonotype was recorded a few times. V is TRBV7-2 and J is TRBJ1-2; D may be TRBD1 (6 bases). V dropped 7 bases and J dropped 4 bases, with 13 bases sitting between them. The V gene's germline CDR1 is SGHTA and CDR2 FQGNSA. This CDR3 has 13 residues. The CDR3 DNA sequence: TGTGCCAGCAACCGCGGGGGGCGCTATGGCTACACCTTC. Protein: CASNRGGRYGYTF.

The chain combines TRBV7-2 with TRBJ2-7; 7 bases map to TRBD1. The trim removed 3 bases at V and 6 bases at J, leaving 2 bases unmatched. In germline, CDR1 is SGHTA, CDR2 FQGNSA. The CDR3 is made up of 12 amino acids. In nucleotides, the CDR3 is TGTGCCAGCAGCTTCACAGGGGCCGAGCAGTACTTC. Encoded protein: CASSFTGAEQYF.

DNA for the CDR3: TGTGCCAGCAGCTTAGGAGAGGGATGGACGCAGTATTTT. Its translation is CASSLGEGWTQYF. The chain links TRBV11-2 to TRBJ2-3, with TRBD2 as a possible D gene (5 bases). Germline lookup yields CDR1 SGHAT and CDR2 FQNNGV. This CDR3 has 13 amino acids. Trimming cost V 1 base and J 9 bases, with 11 bases left between them.

This clonotype appeared a few times. This rearrangement joins TRBV10-3 to TRBJ2-1; 7 bases agree with TRBD1. Germline CDR1 reads ENHRY; CDR2 reads SYGVKD. V was clipped by 3 bases and J by 6 bases; unmatched bases: 2. The CDR3 spans 13 residues. The CDR3 DNA is TGTGCCATCAGTGAAGGGGGCCCCAATGAGCAGTTCTTC. Its protein product is CAISEGGPNEQFF.

V usage is TRBV25-1 and J usage is TRBJ2-1, with TRBD2 identical over 8 bases. V was clipped by 2 bases and J by 10 bases; unmatched bases: 4. Germline V gives CDR1 MGHDK, CDR2 SYGVNS. This CDR3 contains 13 residues. The CDR3 is CASSEPLAGEQFF. The CDR3, as DNA: TGTGCCAGCAGTGAACCTCTAGCGGGCGAGCAGTTCTTC.

This clonotype was seen repeatedly, ten times or more. The V and J genes are TRBV6-2 or TRBV6-3 and TRBJ2-1; D is ambiguous. The V end was cut by 5 bases, the J end by 4 bases, with 21 bases between. Germline V CDR1 and CDR2: MNHEY, SVGEGT. The CDR3 runs 17 residues. The CDR3 DNA follows: TGTGCCAGCAGTGTCGCGTCCGTGGCAGACCCATACAATGAGCAGTTCTTC. Its protein product is CASSVASVADPYNEQFF.

This clonotype was picked up a small number of times. V gene TRBV7-9 combines with J gene TRBJ2-3; D is perhaps TRBD2 (6 bases). Trimming removed 3 bases at V and 4 bases at J, with 14 bases between. The CDR3 runs 15 residues. Germline V CDR1 and CDR2: SEHNR, FQNEAQ (reference sequence). The CDR3 DNA reads as TGTGCCAGCAGCTTCGGGAGTCATTGGGCAGATACGCAGTATTTT. It specifies CASSFGSHWADTQYF.

This sequence joins TRBV5-1 and TRBJ2-1; D is possibly TRBD2 (7 bases). V lost 4 bases and J 2 bases, leaving 13 bases between the germline ends. CDR1 and CDR2 from the germline V gene are SGHRS and YFSETQ. The CDR3 consists of 15 residues. CDR3 sequence (DNA): TGCGCCAGCAGCGACCAAGGGGGGGCCTACAATGAGCAGTTCTTC. It translates to CASSDQGGAYNEQFF.

This clonotype was detected a few times. This chain uses TRBV6-2 or TRBV6-3 with TRBJ2-3; D might be TRBD1 (7 bases). Germline V gives CDR1 MNHEY, CDR2 SVGEGT. Trimming pared 6 bases from V and 5 bases from J, leaving 27 bases between. This CDR3 spans 18 amino acids. CDR3 region: CASSYEPVTGTWKDTQYF. DNA for the CDR3: TGTGCCAGCAGCTACGAACCCGTGACAGGGACTTGGAAAGATACGCAGTATTTT.

V gene TRBV5-4 combines with J gene TRBJ2-1; 7 nucleotides line up with TRBD2. From germline, CDR1 is SGHNT and CDR2 YYREEE (reference sequence). J was trimmed by 7 bases and V by 2 bases; bases with no gene match: 3. The CDR3 runs to 13 residues. The DNA for the CDR3 is TGTGCCAGCAGCTTCCGGGGGGAGAATGAGCAGTTCTTC. Its translation: CASSFRGENEQFF.

This clonotype was seen at least ten times. The chain uses TRBV5-5 and TRBJ1-5, with D uncertain. V lost 0 bases, J lost 9 bases, and 13 bases lay in between. Germline CDR1 and CDR2: SGHKS and YYEKEE (reference sequence). The CDR3 spans 14 residues. The CDR3 coding sequence is TGTGCCAGCAGCTTGGAAAGCTCGGGAGGGCCCCAGCATTTT. Its translation is CASSLESSGGPQHF. Full variable domain (rest looked up from reference TRBV5-5 and TRBJ1-5): DAGVTQSPTHLIKTRGQQVTLRCSPISGHKSVSWYQQVLGQGPQFIFQYYEKEERGRGNFPDRFSARQFPNYSSELNVNALLLGDSALYLCASSLESSGGPQHFGDGTRLSIL.

In this sample, this clonotype turned up a few times. This chain connects TRBV10-3 to TRBJ2-1, with TRBD2 matching over 7 bases. V lost 4 bases to trimming and J lost 0 bases; unmatched junction nucleotides: 18. The CDR3 is 20 residues long. Germline V gene lookup returns CDR1 ENHRY and CDR2 SYGVKD. The CDR3 here is CAISGPSGRQSPSSYNEQFF. The CDR3 bases are TGTGCCATCAGTGGGCCTAGCGGTAGACAATCCCCGAGCTCCTACAATGAGCAGTTCTTC.

Only a few counts were recorded for this clonotype. The chain employs TRBV7-6 and TRBJ2-1; the D gene is possibly TRBD1 (5 bases). The CDR3 is 13 amino acids. From germline, CDR1 is SGHVS and CDR2 FNYEAQ. Between the trimmed V and J ends, which lost 5 bases and 10 bases, there was a span of 15 bases. CDR3 sequence reads: CASSQQAWGEQFF. As DNA, the CDR3 is TGTGCCAGCAGCCAGCAGGCTTGGGGCGAGCAGTTCTTC.

The chain employs TRBV6-2 or TRBV6-3 and TRBJ2-3; TRBD1 matches 11 bases. Germline values: CDR1 MNHEY, CDR2 SVGEGT. After removal of 6 bases from V and 2 bases from J, the junction contained 4 bases not matched to a gene. The CDR3 spans 15 residues. The CDR3 DNA reads TGTGCCAGCAGCGGACAGGGGGCGGTCACAGATACGCAGTATTTT. This encodes CASSGQGAVTDTQYF.

This clonotype was seen more than once but under ten times. V and J are TRBV21-1 and TRBJ1-3; TRBD1 was called by the table and not checked on the DNA. TRBV21-1 is a recognized pseudogene. The CDR3 is 18 amino acids. The CDR3 loop reads CASSRFPGGSSSGNTIYF. Written as DNA, the CDR3 is TGTGCCAGCAGCAGATTTCCAGGGGGCTCCAGCTCTGGAAACACCATATATTTT.

The chain couples TRBV7-9 to TRBJ2-1; weak D call: TRBD1 (6 bases). This CDR3 is 16 amino acids long. The V gene's germline CDR1 is SEHNR and CDR2 FQNEAQ (reference sequence). V lost 3 bases and J 3 bases, leaving 15 bases between the germline ends. CDR3 protein: CASSFLGGQFYNEQFF. The CDR3 DNA reads TGTGCCAGCAGCTTCCTAGGGGGACAATTCTACAATGAGCAGTTCTTC.

Worth noting for this clonotype: Lacking the conserved final phenylalanine or tryptophan, this CDR3 likely reflects a read error. The chain couples TRBV6-6 to TRBJ1-6; D not certain. CDR1 MNHNY and CDR2 SVGAGI come from the germline V gene (reference sequence). The V end lost 7 bases, the J end lost 7 bases, and 5 bases lay between the germline ends. There are 11 residues in the CDR3. The CDR3 DNA follows: TGTGCCAGCAAAGGGAATTCACCCCTCCACATT. This translates into CASKGNSPLHI.

Only a few counts were recorded for this clonotype. The chain couples TRBV4-2 to TRBJ1-5; D is possibly TRBD1 (5 bases). This CDR3 is built from 15 residues. V lost 0 bases and J lost 5, with 11 bases in between. Looked up from germline, CDR1 is LGHNA and CDR2 is YNFKEQ. The CDR3 bases are TGTGCCAGCAGCCAAGAGGGGCAGCCGGATCAGCCCCAGCATTTT. Translating gives CASSQEGQPDQPQHF.

The chain employs TRBV4-3 and TRBJ1-1; D is ambiguous. CDR3 length: 16 amino acids. CDR1 is LGHNA, CDR2 YSLEER, per germline. V lost 0 bases and J lost 5, with 16 bases in between. The CDR3 nucleotides read TGCGCCAGCAGCCAAGACAGCGCCGGAGAGAGGACTGAAGCTTTCTTT. Translated: CASSQDSAGERTEAFF.

The rearrangement joins TRBV18 to TRBJ2-2; TRBD1 agrees at 7 bases. Losses at the gene ends were 6 bases for V and 6 bases for J; bases not matched to a gene: 10. The CDR3 length is 15 residues. Germline CDR1 KGHSH, CDR2 LQKENI. CDR3 protein: CASSPPDRAPGELFF. CDR3 in DNA: TGTGCCAGCTCGCCCCCCGACAGGGCCCCCGGGGAGCTGTTTTTT.